The 14 T cell receptor beta chains listed next were all sequenced from one sample in a study of cytomegalovirus exposure and HLA in healthy donors. The PCR was carried out with 60 Vbeta primers and 13 Jbeta primers. TCRdb keeps only in-frame clones here, not all; method: immunoSEQ multiplex PCR. The data show roughly 110,000 clones, roughly 80% seen once. Specimen: PBMCs. These receptors came from a man under 40 in good health and CMV-seronegative.

The chain is built from TRBV5-1 and TRBJ1-2, with D perhaps matching TRBD1 (5 bases). The CDR3 has 14 residues. Germline assignment: CDR1 SGHRS and CDR2 YFSETQ. Trimming cost V 4 bases and J 2 bases, with 12 bases left between them. The DNA of the CDR3 is TGCGCCAGCAGCCCCCGGGGGGAGAACTATGGCTACACCTTC. Amino acid sequence: CASSPRGENYGYTF.

This clone showed up just a few times. The genes are TRBV6-5 and TRBJ2-1; 9 positions match TRBD1. This CDR3 region has 15 residues. Germline CDR1 and CDR2: MNHEY and SVGAGI. V dropped 5 bases and J dropped 1; count of bases not matched to a gene: 3. CDR3 in DNA: TGTGCCAGCAGTCACGACAGGGGGTCCTACAATGAGCAGTTCTTC. Its translation is CASSHDRGSYNEQFF.

This rearrangement joins TRBV13 to TRBJ2-5; 9 nucleotides match TRBD1. Germline V gene lookup returns CDR1 PRHDT and CDR2 FYEKMQ (reference sequence). Germline trimming cut 5 bases from V and 4 bases from J; bases unmatched to any gene: 8. The CDR3 has 15 amino acids. The CDR3 spells CASSAWDREGETQYF. The CDR3 DNA follows: TGTGCCAGCAGCGCCTGGGACAGGGAGGGAGAGACCCAGTACTTC.

This clone has only a few counts. The chain combines TRBV7-8 with TRBJ2-5; TRBD2 might be the D (6 bases). V was shortened by 2 bases and J by 7 bases, with 17 bases between the two germline ends. CDR3 length: 15 amino acids. The V gene's germline CDR1 is SGHVS and CDR2 FQNEAQ. This CDR3 reads CASSLRRESPGTQYF. The CDR3, as DNA: TGTGCCAGCAGCTTAAGGCGGGAATCCCCAGGGACCCAGTACTTC.

The chain couples TRBV30 to TRBJ1-4; TRBD1 agrees at 9 bases. Germline V gene sequence: CDR1 GTSNPN, CDR2 SVGIG (reference sequence). The CDR3 loop spans 13 amino acids. V dropped 5 bases and J dropped 7; count of bases not matched to a gene: 5. Here the CDR3 DNA reads TGTGCCTGGGGGACAGGGACTCCTGAAAAACTGTTTTTT. It codes for CAWGTGTPEKLFF.

This clone occurred a few times. V and J are TRBV6-5 and TRBJ1-2, with 8 bases matching TRBD1. This CDR3 has 15 amino acids. The junction had 5 bases not matched to a gene; V was cut back by 1 base and J by 4 bases. Germline CDR1 MNHEY, CDR2 SVGAGI. The CDR3 DNA reads TGTGCCAGCAGTTACTGGGGGACAGGCACCTATGGCTACACCTTC. Amino acid sequence: CASSYWGTGTYGYTF.

The rearrangement uses TRBV5-4 and TRBJ1-6; no definite D call. Germline CDR1 and CDR2: SGHNT and YYREEE (reference sequence). The CDR3 totals 16 residues. Trimming left V 4 bases short and J 2 bases short, with 13 bases between. This chain's CDR3 is CASSPTPRTYNSPLHF. CDR3 nucleotide sequence: TGTGCCAGCAGCCCCACTCCCCGTACCTATAATTCACCCCTCCACTTT.

Written as DNA, the CDR3 is TGCAGCGCCGCCGGGCTAGCGGGAACCTACGAGCAGTACTTC. Protein product: CSAAGLAGTYEQYF. The V gene is TRBV29-1, the J gene TRBJ2-7, with 9 bases aligning to TRBD2. The CDR3 sequence is 14 residues long. After removal of 7 bases from V and 2 bases from J, the junction contained 9 bases not matched to a gene. CDR1 and CDR2 (germline): SQVTM, ANQGSEA.

This rearrangement joins TRBV5-1 to TRBJ1-2, with a tentative D call TRBD1 (6 bases). Germline CDR1 and CDR2: SGHRS and YFSETQ. This CDR3 is 13 amino acids long. Trimming shortened V by 7 bases and J by 1 base, and 11 bases separated the two germline ends. CDR3 region: CASRTALNYGYTF. DNA for the CDR3: TGCGCCAGCCGGACAGCGCTTAACTATGGCTACACCTTC.

V and J are TRBV29-1 and TRBJ2-3; 9 bases align to TRBD2. Germline V CDR1 and CDR2: SQVTM, ANQGSEA. V was clipped by 3 bases and J by 5 bases; unmatched bases: 12. This CDR3 has 16 amino acids. The chain's CDR3 is CSVDAHGGGAQDTQYF. The CDR3 bases are TGCAGCGTTGACGCCCATGGCGGGGGGGCCCAAGATACGCAGTATTTT.

This clone was detected once. This chain joins TRBV4-1 and TRBJ2-3; 9 nucleotides line up with TRBD1. The CDR3 is 17 residues long. Germline CDR1 is MGHRA and CDR2 is YSYEKL. Trimming removed 3 bases from V and 2 bases from J; junction bases left unmatched: 9. The CDR3 DNA follows: TGCGCCAGCAGCCAGGCCGGACAGGGGCCCTACACAGATACGCAGTATTTT. This translates into CASSQAGQGPYTDTQYF.

The genes are TRBV7-9 and TRBJ2-1; 7 nucleotides match TRBD1. V was pared by 3 bases and J by 4 bases, with 0 bases of the junction left unmatched. The CDR3 extends over 13 amino acids. In germline, CDR1 is SEHNR, CDR2 FQNEAQ (reference sequence). CDR3 protein: CASSLGQYNEQFF. The CDR3 nucleotides read TGTGCCAGCAGCTTGGGACAGTACAATGAGCAGTTCTTC. The complete variable domain, with remaining parts taken from reference TRBV7-9 and TRBJ2-1, reads DTGVSQNPRHKITKRGQNVTFRCDPISEHNRLYWYRQTLGQGPEFLTYFQNEAQLEKSRLLSDRFSAERPKGSFSTLEIQRTEQGDSAMYLCASSLGQYNEQFFGPGTRLTVL.

V and J are TRBV30 and TRBJ2-7, with 7 bases matching TRBD1. V was pared by 0 bases and J by 9 bases, with 5 bases of the junction left unmatched. The CDR3 is made up of 12 amino acids. Germline V lookup: CDR1 GTSNPN, CDR2 SVGIG (reference sequence). The CDR3 region is CAWSVQGPGQYF. The DNA for the CDR3 is TGTGCCTGGAGTGTACAGGGGCCAGGGCAGTACTTC. The full variable domain, rest sourced from reference TRBV30 and TRBJ2-7, is SQTIHQWPATLVQPVGSPLSLECTVEGTSNPNLYWYRQAAGRGLQLLFYSVGIGQISSEVPQNLSASRPQDRQFILSSKKLLLSDSGFYLCAWSVQGPGQYFGPGTRLTVT.

This chain links TRBV6-6 with TRBJ2-7, with 13 positions matching TRBD2. Germline CDR1 is MNHNY and CDR2 is SVGAGI (reference sequence). With V trimmed by 6 bases and J by 2 bases, 4 bases remained unmatched. The CDR3 extends over 15 amino acids. As DNA, the CDR3 is TGTGCCAGCAGGATCGGGACTAGCGGGACCTACGAGCAGTACTTC. Translated, it gives CASRIGTSGTYEQYF.